Listed here are 20 T cell receptor beta chains from one sample, sequenced in a study of blood T cell repertoires in COVID-19. Sequencing was performed with immunoSEQ multiplex PCR; in TCRdb, only in-frame clones are kept and a portion is missing. This sample has approximately 350,000 clones, with roughly 90% found just once. Specimen: peripheral blood. The receptors were gathered from a man between 40 and 49 years old with acute or convalescent COVID-19.

Regarding this clone: The same CDR3 is also encoded by other DNA sequences in this sample. The CDR3 DNA reads as TGTGCCAGCAGTTCCGGGTCGAACACTGAAGCTTTCTTT. As protein: CASSSGSNTEAFF. This chain uses TRBV28 with TRBJ1-1; D gene unclear. The CDR3 loop spans 13 amino acids. Trimming took 4 bases from V and 1 from J, leaving 7 bases between them. The germline CDR1 and CDR2 sequences are MDHEN and SYDVKM.

The chain couples TRBV5-1 to TRBJ2-1, with D perhaps TRBD2 (6 bases). The germline CDR1 and CDR2 sequences are SGHRS and YFSETQ. This CDR3 has 17 amino acids. V shed 3 bases and J shed 0 bases, with 16 bases lying between them. The CDR3 protein is CASSSRRDQSSYNEQFF. CDR3 in DNA: TGCGCCAGCAGCTCACGGCGGGACCAAAGCTCCTACAATGAGCAGTTCTTC.

The rearrangement uses TRBV7-9 and TRBJ2-7; 10 positions match TRBD1. The CDR3 runs to 15 residues. Germline CDR1 reads SEHNR; CDR2 reads FQNEAQ (reference sequence). J was trimmed by 5 bases and V by 5 bases; bases with no gene match: 9. The CDR3 DNA reads as TGTGCCAGCAGCGCGAGGACAGGGGGATCCCACGAGCAGTACTTC. The encoded protein is CASSARTGGSHEQYF.

The J gene is TRBJ2-7, the V gene TRBV7-6, with 10 bases aligning to TRBD1. With V trimmed by 1 base and J by 5 bases, 2 bases remained unmatched. Germline values: CDR1 SGHVS, CDR2 FNYEAQ. The CDR3 contains 14 residues. The CDR3 here is CASSLGGQGNEQYF. CDR3 nucleotide sequence: TGTGCCAGCAGCTTAGGGGGACAGGGGAACGAGCAGTACTTC.

The chain links TRBV5-4 to TRBJ1-6; D gene uncertain. Looked up from germline, CDR1 is SGHNT and CDR2 is YYREEE (reference sequence). Trimming cost V 2 bases and J 5 bases, with 5 bases left between them. This CDR3 contains 13 residues. The CDR3 spells CASSLSNNSPLHF. The CDR3 coding sequence is TGTGCCAGCAGCTTATCCAATAATTCACCCCTCCACTTT.

With regard to this clone: Other DNA variants within this sample encode the same CDR3. This sequence joins TRBV5-1 and TRBJ2-1; 9 bases agree with TRBD2. Germline-derived CDR1 and CDR2 are SGHRS and YFSETQ. CDR3 length: 14 residues. Germline trimming cut 2 bases from V and 9 bases from J; bases unmatched to any gene: 6. This CDR3 reads CASSLAGGLGEQFF. The CDR3 coding sequence is TGCGCCAGCAGCTTAGCGGGGGGCCTAGGTGAGCAGTTCTTC. Combining the CDR3 with reference TRBV5-1 and TRBJ2-1 gives the whole variable domain KAGVTQTPRYLIKTRGQQVTLSCSPISGHRSVSWYQQTPGQGLQFLFEYFSETQRNKGNFPGRFSGRQFSNSRSEMNVSTLELGDSALYLCASSLAGGLGEQFFGPGTRLTVL.

The V call is TRBV5-4, the J call TRBJ2-5, with D possibly being TRBD1 (6 bases). CDR3 length: 14 residues. Germline loops: CDR1 SGHNT, CDR2 YYREEE (reference sequence). Trimming left V 3 bases short and J 5 bases short, with 14 bases between. Here the CDR3 reads CASSSTGSYETQYF. The CDR3 bases are TGTGCCAGCAGCTCCACAGGGTCGTACGAGACCCAGTACTTC.

The chain links TRBV6-5 to TRBJ2-7; TRBD1 might be the D (6 bases). Germline V gives CDR1 MNHEY, CDR2 SVGAGI. V shed 11 bases and J shed 6 bases, with 20 bases lying between them. This CDR3 comprises 13 residues. The CDR3 is CAARDTGRGEQYF. The CDR3 coding sequence is TGTGCCGCCCGGGACACCGGACGCGGCGAGCAGTACTTC.

The V and J genes are TRBV6-6 and TRBJ2-2, with 11 bases that match TRBD2. J gave up 1 base and V 10 bases, and 8 bases lay outside the gene matches. CDR1 is MNHNY, CDR2 SVGAGI, per germline (reference sequence). This CDR3 comprises 16 residues. The CDR3: CATVIAGGKNTGELFF. CDR3 in DNA: TGTGCCACGGTAATAGCGGGGGGGAAGAACACCGGGGAGCTGTTTTTT.

This clone was counted a single time. The chain uses TRBV11-2 and TRBJ1-2, with D uncertain. Trimming shortened V by 5 bases and J by 8 bases, and 12 bases separated the two germline ends. In germline, CDR1 is SGHAT, CDR2 FQNNGV. The CDR3 totals 12 residues. This CDR3 reads CASSGYRGGYTF. DNA for the CDR3: TGTGCCAGCAGCGGCTACCGCGGGGGCTACACCTTC.

J is TRBJ2-2 and V is TRBV18; 9 nucleotides line up with TRBD1. Germline lookup yields CDR1 KGHSH and CDR2 LQKENI. The ends lost 5 bases at V and 5 bases at J; junction bases unmatched: 6. This CDR3 comprises 15 residues. DNA for the CDR3: TGTGCCAGCTCAATCGGACAGGGGATTACCGGGGAGCTGTTTTTT. It specifies CASSIGQGITGELFF.

V usage is TRBV13 and J usage is TRBJ2-5; 12 bases map to TRBD1. Germline V gives CDR1 PRHDT, CDR2 FYEKMQ (reference sequence). The junction had 12 bases not matched to a gene; V was cut back by 5 bases and J by 2 bases. The CDR3 consists of 18 residues. In DNA form, the CDR3 reads TGTGCCAGCAGCACTCAGGGACAGGGGGCTCCCGATCAAGAGACCCAGTACTTC. Protein product: CASSTQGQGAPDQETQYF.

The chain has TRBV28 and TRBJ2-4; 7 nucleotides agree with TRBD2. The length of the CDR3 is 12 residues. Germline loops: CDR1 MDHEN, CDR2 SYDVKM. V lost 4 bases and J lost 6; bases outside the gene matches: 0. DNA for the CDR3: TGTGCCAGCAGTTGGGGGGGAAACATTCAGTACTTC. This encodes CASSWGGNIQYF.

The genes are TRBV6-5 and TRBJ1-2; 9 nucleotides line up with TRBD1. The CDR3 has 14 residues. V was pared by 6 bases and J by 4 bases, with 6 bases of the junction left unmatched. Germline CDR1 MNHEY, CDR2 SVGAGI. The DNA for the CDR3 is TGTGCCAGCAGAAACAGGGGGCGCGTCTATGGCTACACCTTC. Amino acid sequence: CASRNRGRVYGYTF.

In its sample, this clone was seen many times. V is TRBV27 and J is TRBJ2-7; no clear D gene. Germline V lookup: CDR1 MNHEY, CDR2 SMNVEV (reference sequence). The V end was cut by 8 bases, the J end by 3 bases, with 11 bases between. The CDR3 spans 12 residues. This CDR3 is CASRGINYEQYF. The CDR3 nucleotides are TGTGCCAGCCGAGGCATTAACTACGAGCAGTACTTC.

This clone has a single count. The genes are TRBV7-2 and TRBJ2-7, with 7 bases fitting TRBD1. Germline-derived CDR1 and CDR2 are SGHTA and FQGNSA. The CDR3 has 12 residues. Trimming cost V 6 bases and J 2 bases; bases outside gene matches: 1. The CDR3 here is CASSGTAYEQYF. As DNA, the CDR3 is TGTGCCAGCAGTGGGACAGCCTACGAGCAGTACTTC.

The genes are TRBV27 and TRBJ2-7, with TRBD1 matching 10 bases. CDR3 length equals 14 residues. V shed 5 bases and J 4 bases; nucleotides not matched to a gene: 5. Per germline, CDR1 MNHEY and CDR2 SMNVEV (reference sequence). This CDR3 reads CASSPGTGEYEQYF. The CDR3 DNA follows: TGTGCCAGCAGTCCCGGGACAGGGGAGTACGAGCAGTACTTC.

The CDR3 DNA reads TGTGCCATCAGTGAGTCTAGCGGGAGTTACAATGAGCAGTTCTTC. This codes for CAISESSGSYNEQFF. The J gene is TRBJ2-1, the V gene TRBV10-3; 9 nucleotides line up with TRBD2. The CDR3 is 15 amino acids. V was pared by 0 bases and J by 4 bases, with 1 base of the junction left unmatched. Germline-derived CDR1 and CDR2 are ENHRY and SYGVKD.

The chain recombines TRBV27 with TRBJ2-1; possible D gene TRBD1, 5 bases. The V gene lost 1 base and the J gene lost 6 bases, with 7 bases spanning the gap. Germline CDR1 MNHEY, CDR2 SMNVEV (reference sequence). CDR3 size: 13 residues. In nucleotides, the CDR3 is TGTGCCAGCAGTTTATTCCAGGGCAATGAGCAGTTCTTC. Its translation is CASSLFQGNEQFF.

The J gene is TRBJ2-3, the V gene TRBV5-1, with TRBD1 as a possible D gene (6 bases). This CDR3 contains 15 residues. Trimming removed 2 bases from V and 5 bases from J, with 15 bases in between. CDR1 and CDR2 (germline): SGHRS, YFSETQ. This CDR3 is CASSFRPQGQDTQYF. Here the CDR3 DNA reads TGCGCCAGCAGCTTTCGTCCACAGGGTCAAGATACGCAGTATTTT.